This T cell receptor beta chain was observed in a study of blood T cells in healthy people across ages. Looked up from germline, CDR1 is SQVTM and CDR2 is ANQGSEA. The V segment lost 7 bases and the J segment 3 bases; nucleotides outside the gene matches: 9. The CDR3 spans 14 residues. A second 7 to 11 cycle PCR used barcoded and J-beta primers. TCRdb redid the calling of the 5' RACE reads with MiXCR, one entry per CDR3 protein. The table lists 700,000 to 950,000 distinct CDR3 sequences, 40% to 45% of them singletons. The specimen sequenced was blood. The source of this sequence is a woman between 55 and 75 years old in good health. The J gene is TRBJ1-2, the V gene TRBV29-1; 9 bases are shared with TRBD1. DNA for the CDR3: TGCAGCGCCGGACAGGGGCTAGGACACTATGGCTACACCTTC. Translated, it gives CSAGQGLGHYGYTF.